Listed below are T cell receptor beta chains from one sample, sequenced in a study of tumour-infiltrating T cells in Burkitt lymphoma. Data came from immunoSEQ multiplex PCR; TCRdb stores just in-frame clones and leaves some out. Altogether 12,000 to 15,000 clones are present, about 85% being singletons, with the ten largest covering approximately 1.3%. Sequencing used tumor tissue. The receptors were sampled from a human donor with diffuse large B-cell lymphoma. Each CDR3 is given with its conserved first and last residue. Fields, in order: D gene, clone size, V gene, J gene, CDR3 protein, CDR3 DNA. A D gene is named only where the DNA matches it firmly. Clone size is given for some rows only: seen once, a few or many times, or a class if the clone is expanded.

D: NA
size: NA
V: TRBV7-2
J: TRBJ1-1
CDR3: CASSLDRNTEAFF
DNA: TGTGCCAGCAGCTTAGACAGGAACACTGAAGCTTTCTTT

D: NA
size: NA
V: TRBV4-3
J: TRBJ2-7
CDR3: CASSQDPGGGKLGQYF
DNA: TGCGCCAGCAGCCAAGATCCTGGGGGCGGAAAGTTAGGGCAGTACTTC

D: NA
size: NA
V: TRBV19
J: TRBJ1-1
CDR3: CASTLGGVPNTEAFF
DNA: TGTGCCAGTACCCTCGGAGGGGTCCCGAACACTGAAGCTTTCTTT

D: NA
size: few
V: TRBV20-1
J: TRBJ1-1
CDR3: CSVGYTEAFF
DNA: TGCAGTGTGGGGTACACTGAAGCTTTCTTT

D: TRBD1
size: NA
V: TRBV29-1
J: TRBJ2-1
CDR3: CSVEGVQGASGSYNEQFF
DNA: TGCAGCGTTGAAGGGGTACAGGGGGCTAGCGGCTCCTACAATGAGCAGTTCTTC

D: NA
size: NA
V: TRBV6-1
J: TRBJ2-3
CDR3: CASSEALPVYGFTDTQYF
DNA: TGTGCCAGCAGTGAAGCGCTTCCAGTTTATGGCTTTACAGATACGCAGTATTTT

D: NA
size: NA
V: TRBV29-1
J: TRBJ1-2
CDR3: CSVEDLVSDRFLYGYTF
DNA: TGCAGCGTTGAGGACCTGGTTTCGGACCGATTCCTGTATGGCTACACCTTC

D: NA
size: NA
V: TRBV25-1
J: TRBJ2-3
CDR3: CASSETGRVTDTQYF
DNA: TGTGCCAGCAGTGAAACAGGGCGGGTCACAGATACGCAGTATTTT

D: NA
size: NA
V: TRBV29-1
J: TRBJ1-1
CDR3: CSVFTVNTEAFF
DNA: TGCAGCGTTTTCACAGTTAACACTGAAGCTTTCTTT

D: NA
size: NA
V: TRBV7-9
J: TRBJ1-1
CDR3: CASSFQANTEAFF
DNA: TGTGCCAGCAGCTTCCAGGCGAACACTGAAGCTTTCTTT

D: NA
size: NA
V: TRBV7-9
J: TRBJ1-2
CDR3: CASSLGRVPTGGYTF
DNA: TGTGCCAGCAGCTTAGGCCGGGTCCCTACCGGAGGCTACACCTTC

D: NA
size: once
V: TRBV15
J: TRBJ2-3
CDR3: CATSPGRGGTGTDTQYF
DNA: TGTGCCACCAGTCCAGGGCGCGGTGGGACTGGCACAGATACGCAGTATTTT

D: NA
size: NA
V: TRBV5-5
J: TRBJ1-1
CDR3: CASSLTGMNTEAFF
DNA: TGTGCCAGCAGCTTAACAGGGATGAACACTGAAGCTTTCTTT

D: NA
size: NA
V: TRBV9
J: TRBJ2-2
CDR3: CASSVASGGELFF
DNA: TGTGCCAGCAGCGTGGCGTCGGGCGGGGAGCTGTTTTTT

D: TRBD1
size: NA
V: TRBV5-1
J: TRBJ1-1
CDR3: CASSREGATEAFF
DNA: TGCGCCAGCAGCCGCGAGGGGGCTACTGAAGCTTTCTTT

D: NA
size: NA
V: TRBV13
J: TRBJ2-1
CDR3: CASSLGLTPSSYNEQFF
DNA: TGTGCCAGCAGCTTAGGCCTAACGCCGAGCTCCTACAATGAGCAGTTCTTC

D: NA
size: NA
V: TRBV7-8
J: TRBJ1-5
CDR3: CASSSDTYRDNQPQHF
DNA: TGTGCCAGCAGCTCGGATACTTACCGGGACAATCAGCCCCAGCATTTT

D: TRBD2
size: once
V: TRBV10-3
J: TRBJ2-3
CDR3: CAIRLAGDGDTQYF
DNA: TGTGCCATCAGGCTAGCGGGAGATGGAGATACGCAGTATTTT

D: NA
size: once
V: TRBV19
J: TRBJ2-2
CDR3: CASNGRAGELFF
DNA: TGTGCCAGTAATGGAAGGGCCGGGGAGCTGTTTTTT

D: NA
size: NA
V: TRBV19
J: TRBJ2-3
CDR3: CASSIGGGWTGQDTQYF
DNA: TGTGCCAGTAGTATAGGGGGGGGCTGGACAGGTCAAGATACGCAGTATTTT

D: NA
size: NA
V: TRBV5-4
J: TRBJ1-5
CDR3: CASSGDPGPDQPQHF
DNA: TGTGCCAGCAGCGGGGACCCCGGGCCGGATCAGCCCCAGCATTTT

D: NA
size: NA
V: TRBV15
J: TRBJ2-1
CDR3: CATSSADRFYNEQFF
DNA: TGTGCCACCAGCAGTGCAGACAGATTCTACAATGAGCAGTTCTTC

D: TRBD2
size: NA
V: TRBV9
J: TRBJ2-3
CDR3: CASSVSGSTDTQYF
DNA: TGTGCCAGCAGCGTAAGCGGGAGTACAGATACGCAGTATTTT

D: TRBD1
size: NA
V: TRBV28
J: TRBJ2-4
CDR3: CASSLRGQGENIQYF
DNA: TGTGCCAGCAGTTTACGGGGACAGGGAGAGAACATTCAGTACTTC

D: NA
size: NA
V: TRBV11-1
J: TRBJ2-2
CDR3: CASRNTGELFF
DNA: TGTGCCAGCAGAAACACCGGGGAGCTGTTTTTT

D: NA
size: NA
V: TRBV5-1
J: TRBJ2-7
CDR3: CASSSEDKRLDEQYF
DNA: TGCGCCAGCAGCTCGGAGGACAAACGCTTGGACGAGCAGTACTTC

D: TRBD2
size: few
V: TRBV9
J: TRBJ2-3
CDR3: CASSAGGGTDTQYF
DNA: TGTGCCAGCAGCGCCGGCGGGGGTACAGATACGCAGTATTTT

D: TRBD1
size: NA
V: TRBV6-6
J: TRBJ2-7
CDR3: CASIYGQGLYEQYF
DNA: TGTGCCAGCATTTACGGACAGGGGCTCTACGAGCAGTACTTC

D: NA
size: NA
V: TRBV5-1
J: TRBJ1-1
CDR3: CASSFSGLNTEAFF
DNA: TGCGCCAGCAGCTTTTCAGGACTGAACACTGAAGCTTTCTTT

D: NA
size: NA
V: TRBV6-5
J: TRBJ1-2
CDR3: CASSYSGGQLNYGYTF
DNA: TGTGCCAGCAGTTACTCGGGGGGCCAGCTTAACTATGGCTACACCTTC

D: TRBD2
size: NA
V: TRBV18
J: TRBJ2-3
CDR3: CASSPRTSGTDTQYF
DNA: TGTGCCAGCTCACCTCGGACTAGCGGCACAGATACGCAGTATTTT

D: NA
size: NA
V: TRBV7-2
J: TRBJ2-4
CDR3: CASSFPITGTQNIQYF
DNA: TGTGCCAGCAGCTTCCCGATTACCGGGACTCAAAACATTCAGTACTTC

D: NA
size: NA
V: TRBV7-8
J: TRBJ1-5
CDR3: CASSLKGWTQPQHF
DNA: TGTGCCAGCAGCCTCAAGGGATGGACTCAGCCCCAGCATTTT

D: TRBD2
size: NA
V: TRBV9
J: TRBJ2-5
CDR3: CASSPGGGARETQYF
DNA: TGTGCCAGCAGCCCCGGCGGGGGGGCGCGGGAGACCCAGTACTTC

D: NA
size: few
V: TRBV12-5
J: TRBJ1-1
CDR3: CASGLAGKTEAFF
DNA: TGTGCTAGTGGTTTGGCGGGGAAGACTGAAGCTTTCTTT

D: TRBD1
size: NA
V: TRBV14
J: TRBJ1-1
CDR3: CASSPTGQGAEAFF
DNA: TGTGCCAGCAGCCCTACGGGACAGGGCGCTGAAGCTTTCTTT

D: NA
size: few
V: TRBV7-2
J: TRBJ1-1
CDR3: CASSFPTANTEAFF
DNA: TGTGCCAGCAGCTTCCCGACAGCGAACACTGAAGCTTTCTTT

D: NA
size: NA
V: TRBV9
J: TRBJ2-1
CDR3: CASSVVSEGPGPEQFF
DNA: TGTGCCAGCAGCGTAGTATCCGAGGGCCCAGGTCCTGAGCAGTTCTTC

D: TRBD2
size: NA
V: TRBV5-6
J: TRBJ2-3
CDR3: CASSSQLALIDTQYF
DNA: TGTGCCAGCAGCTCACAACTAGCGTTGATAGATACGCAGTATTTT

D: NA
size: NA
V: TRBV21-1
J: TRBJ1-1
CDR3: CASRLVQQNTEAFF
DNA: TGTGCCAGCAGACTCGTGCAGCAGAACACTGAAGCTTTCTTT

D: NA
size: NA
V: TRBV13
J: TRBJ2-4
CDR3: CASSSLTEIAKNIQYF
DNA: TGTGCCAGCAGCTCTTTGACCGAAATAGCCAAAAACATTCAGTACTTC

D: TRBD2
size: NA
V: TRBV9
J: TRBJ2-7
CDR3: CASSASPSGSYEQYF
DNA: TGTGCCAGCAGCGCCTCCCCTAGCGGGTCCTACGAGCAGTACTTC

D: NA
size: NA
V: TRBV4-3
J: TRBJ2-1
CDR3: CASSRGVKGYNEQFF
DNA: TGCGCCAGCAGCCGAGGGGTGAAGGGCTACAATGAGCAGTTCTTC

D: TRBD2
size: NA
V: TRBV9
J: TRBJ2-2
CDR3: CASSALAGANTGELFF
DNA: TGTGCCAGCAGCGCTCTAGCGGGAGCGAACACCGGGGAGCTGTTTTTT

D: TRBD1
size: NA
V: TRBV4-1
J: TRBJ1-5
CDR3: CASSHRDRGSNQPQHF
DNA: TGCGCCAGCAGCCACCGGGACAGGGGTAGCAATCAGCCCCAGCATTTT

D: NA
size: NA
V: TRBV4-2
J: TRBJ2-1
CDR3: CASSQDIGQGTGQFF
DNA: TGTGCCAGCAGCCAAGATATTGGTCAAGGAACTGGGCAGTTCTTC

D: NA
size: NA
V: TRBV6-5
J: TRBJ1-2
CDR3: CASRKRNTGSYGYTF
DNA: TGTGCCAGCAGGAAAAGAAACACAGGGTCCTATGGCTACACCTTC

D: NA
size: NA
V: TRBV9
J: TRBJ1-3
CDR3: CASSVESRVYSGNTIYF
DNA: TGTGCCAGCAGCGTTGAGTCCAGGGTTTATTCTGGAAACACCATATATTTT

D: TRBD2
size: NA
V: TRBV5-1
J: TRBJ2-7
CDR3: CASSSIEAGGLPYEQYF
DNA: TGCGCCAGCAGCTCGATCGAAGCGGGAGGGCTCCCCTACGAGCAGTACTTC

D: NA
size: NA
V: TRBV29-1
J: TRBJ2-2
CDR3: CSAGENTGELFF
DNA: TGCAGCGCGGGGGAAAACACCGGGGAGCTATTTTTT